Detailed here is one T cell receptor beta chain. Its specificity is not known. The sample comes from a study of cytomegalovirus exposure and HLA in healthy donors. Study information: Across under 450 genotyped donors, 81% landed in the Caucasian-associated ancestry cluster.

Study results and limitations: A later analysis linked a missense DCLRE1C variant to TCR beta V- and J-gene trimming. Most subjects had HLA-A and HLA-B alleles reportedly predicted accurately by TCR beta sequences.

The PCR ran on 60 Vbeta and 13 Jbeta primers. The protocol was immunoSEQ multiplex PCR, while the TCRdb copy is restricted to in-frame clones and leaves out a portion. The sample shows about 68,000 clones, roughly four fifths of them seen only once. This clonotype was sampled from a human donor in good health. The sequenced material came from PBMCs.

This CDR3 is CASSLIGGDYEQYF. In DNA, the CDR3 is TGTGCCAGCAGCTTAATTGGGGGGGACTACGAGCAGTACTTC. The chain links TRBV7-2 to TRBJ2-7; 7 bases line up with TRBD2. This CDR3 is built from 14 residues. J gave up 3 bases and V 2 bases, and 4 bases lay outside the gene matches. Germline lookup yields CDR1 SGHTA and CDR2 FQGNSA.